This TCR beta chain is from a study of CD8 T cell repertoires and HIV-1 epitope variants. The protocol was immunoSEQ multiplex PCR, while the TCRdb copy is restricted to in-frame clones and leaves out a portion. Of about 5,300 clones in the sample, 50% to 80% are singletons; the top ten hold roughly 45%. Deletions cut 4 bases from V and 3 bases from J, with 10 bases between. Germline lookup yields CDR1 MNHEY and CDR2 SMNVEV (reference sequence). The CDR3 totals 13 residues. About this clone: Its matching antigen is unknown.

The receptor comes from a male donor with HIV. Sequences were obtained from cultured CD8+ T cells derived from PBMCs. The chain recombines TRBV27 with TRBJ2-7; D ambiguous. The CDR3, as DNA: TGTGCCAGCAGTTCAGCCGCAGACTACGAGCAGTACTTC. It translates to CASSSAADYEQYF.